This TCR beta chain emerged from a study of chemoradiotherapy in HPV16-positive cancers. J gave up 5 bases and V 5 bases, and 3 bases lay outside the gene matches. The V gene's germline CDR1 is SGHTA and CDR2 FQGTGA. This CDR3 spans 13 amino acids. Libraries were prepared by immunoSEQ multiplex PCR; TCRdb keeps only in-frame clonotypes and omits some of them. The sample shows 30,000 to 45,000 clones, around three quarters of them seen only once. The chain carries TRBV7-3 and TRBJ2-5; 9 nucleotides line up with TRBD2. The material was blood, obtained from a patient who underwent chemoradiotherapy. The TCR sequence derives from a human donor with HPV-associated anogenital cancer. The CDR3 DNA follows: TGTGCCAGCAGCATTCTAGCGGGGGAGACCCAGTACTTC. It is translated as CASSILAGETQYF.